This TCR beta chain was sequenced for a study of spatial heterogeneity in lung cancer. Study summary: In raw reads, more than 9.5 appearances on average were recorded for each unique TCR and UMI combination. Study-level results: The appearance of ubiquitous expanded tumor TCRs in blood was greater at resection than follow-up.

The time point here: sample taken at primary tumor resection. Sequencing was performed on whole RNA extracted from tumor and nontumor lung tissue, or from frozen PBMC, and the material was left unsorted. The donors, approximately 66 patients with untreated early-stage non-small cell lung cancer, provided the samples. This clonotype has at least ten counts. The antigen remains undetermined. A unique molecular identifier was attached to every TCR cDNA molecule. TCRdb ran MiXCR on the 5' RACE reads and lists one entry per CDR3 protein. The sample has over 50,000 distinct CDR3 sequences, less than 10% seen once. Trimming removed 1 base from V and 3 bases from J, with 7 bases in between. This CDR3 has 15 residues. Germline CDR1 is LNHNV and CDR2 is YYDKDF (reference sequence).

This sequence originates from a female donor with early-stage non-small cell lung cancer. This chain connects TRBV15 to TRBJ2-6; D gene unclear. The material was PBMCs, obtained at surgery. CDR3 nucleotide sequence: TGTGCCACCAGCAGAGTGGGCGGTGGGGCCAACGTCCTGACTTTC. Protein: CATSRVGGGANVLTF.